This note documents a single T cell receptor (beta chain) sequence. Its antigen is as yet unknown. These data come from a study of identical twins. Study-wide findings and caveats: Beta clonotypes that were abundant in cord blood contained fewer insertions, a pattern absent from memory repertoires. Where out-of-frame alpha sequences were twin-shared, they showed excess low generation probability. Out-of-frame beta chain sequences displayed weaker excess sharing between twins.

One entry per CDR3 protein results from TCRdb running MiXCR on the 5' RACE reads. The repertoire consists of 520,000 or so distinct CDR3 sequences, with around 20% occurring once and the leading ten covering around 0.91%. This sample was also put to use in a study of T cells expressing NK-cell markers. This second study says: NKG2C+ dominant clonotypes from 6 or 7 donors made up roughly 1.0-7.0% of CD8+ T cells.

This receptor was obtained from a woman between 18 and 29 years old in good health. Material: CD4+ T cells sorted from blood.

Here the CDR3 reads CASSLQRGSKDTQYF. DNA for the CDR3: TGTGCCAGCAGTCTTCAGCGGGGCTCGAAAGATACGCAGTATTTT. The chain couples TRBV12-3 or TRBV12-4 to TRBJ2-3; TRBD2 matches 7 bases. The CDR3 is 15 residues long. With 5 bases clipped from V and 5 bases from J, the junction kept 10 bases outside the gene matches.